What follows are 8 T cell receptor beta chains derived from one specimen sequenced in a study of read filtering for tumor transcriptome and immune sequencing. Molecular barcoded adaptors covering alpha/delta and beta/gamma chains were used on around 370 ng RNA. In TCRdb, the reads were re-called with MiXCR into one record per CDR3 protein. The sample includes roughly 41,000 distinct CDR3 sequences, around 13% of them seen just once. What was sequenced was a population of CD138-negative cells sorted from bone marrow. The receptors stem from a donor older than 35 with multiple myeloma.

This clonotype is judged medium-sized (0.01 to 0.1%). This rearrangement joins TRBV4-3 to TRBJ2-7; 8 bases agree with TRBD1. The CDR3 spans 14 residues. Trimming at V came to 3 bases and at J to 6 bases, leaving 7 bases not matched to a gene. From germline, CDR1 is LGHNA and CDR2 YSLEER. This chain's CDR3 is CASSQGQVAGEQYF. In DNA, the CDR3 is TGCGCCAGCAGCCAGGGACAGGTGGCGGGCGAGCAGTACTTC.

This clonotype was found many times. The gene calls are TRBV5-1 and TRBJ2-1, with 14 bases lining up with TRBD2. The CDR3 covers 16 residues. V gave up 4 bases and J gave up 8 bases; unmatched junction bases: 8. Germline V lookup: CDR1 SGHRS, CDR2 YFSETQ. The CDR3 loop is CASSDEGLAGGYEQFF. In nucleotides, the CDR3 is TGCGCCAGCAGCGACGAAGGACTAGCGGGAGGCTATGAGCAGTTCTTC.

Many counts were recorded for this clonotype. The genes are TRBV20-1 and TRBJ1-1; D is perhaps TRBD1 (6 bases). The germline gives CDR1 DFQATT, CDR2 SNEGSKA (reference sequence). The CDR3 is 16 residues long. With 0 bases removed from V and 8 bases from J, the gap between germline ends came to 22 bases. This CDR3 is CSAREGTYRDPAEAFF. The DNA of the CDR3 is TGCAGTGCTAGAGAAGGTACTTACAGGGACCCCGCCGAAGCTTTCTTT.

Ten or more counts support this clonotype. V usage is TRBV6-2 or TRBV6-3 and J usage is TRBJ2-1, with 7 bases matching TRBD2. The CDR3 is made up of 16 amino acids. V lost 1 base to trimming and J lost 1 base; unmatched junction nucleotides: 4. CDR1 MNHEY and CDR2 SVGEGT come from the germline V gene. CDR3 DNA sequence: TGTGCCAGCAGTTACTTGACGGGAGGATCCTACAATGAGCAGTTCTTC. It yields the protein CASSYLTGGSYNEQFF.

This clonotype showed up many times. The rearrangement joins TRBV29-1 to TRBJ2-3, with TRBD1 identical over 7 bases. The CDR3 is 13 residues long. CDR1 SQVTM and CDR2 ANQGSEA come from the germline V gene. V dropped 4 bases and J dropped 4; count of bases not matched to a gene: 5. In DNA form, the CDR3 reads TGCAGCGTTGGGTTACAGGGGCCAGATACGCAGTATTTT. Protein: CSVGLQGPDTQYF.

Points on this clonotype: This could be a read error, since a much larger clone is one nucleotide away. Because the CDR3 is missing its conserved closing phenylalanine or tryptophan, this is likely a read error. This chain uses TRBV3-1 with TRBJ2-7; D is unclear. The CDR3 has 15 residues. V was pared by 3 bases and J by 3 bases, with 15 bases between. Germline CDR1 and CDR2: LGHDT and YNNKEL (reference sequence). The CDR3 DNA reads as TGTGCCAGCAGCCAGGATTCCACCCCCTACTACGAGCAGTACTCC. Amino acids: CASSQDSTPYYEQYS.

At least ten counts were recorded for this clonotype. The CDR3: CASSVDRETYEQYF. The DNA of the CDR3 is TGCGCCAGCAGCGTGGACAGGGAAACCTACGAGCAGTACTTC. V gene TRBV5-1 combines with J gene TRBJ2-7; 8 bases align to TRBD1. The CDR3 spans 14 residues. V dropped 4 bases and J dropped 2; count of bases not matched to a gene: 5. Per the germline V gene, CDR1 is SGHRS and CDR2 is YFSETQ.

This clonotype has at least ten counts. The gene calls are TRBV5-5 and TRBJ1-4, with D hard to call. This CDR3 comprises 14 residues. Germline V gives CDR1 SGHKS, CDR2 YYEKEE (reference sequence). Trimming cost V 3 bases and J 3 bases, with 9 bases left between them. The CDR3 sequence: CASSSPGANEKLFF. The CDR3, as DNA: TGTGCCAGCAGCTCCCCCGGGGCTAATGAAAAACTGTTTTTT.